These T cell receptor beta chains were read from a single sample in a study of shared clonotypes between healthy human individuals. Here immunoSEQ multiplex PCR was the method, and the copy in TCRdb shows in-frame clones only, minus some. The sample lists around 1.1 million clones, 60% to 80% occurring once. The specimen was memory CD4+ T cells from PBMCs. The receptor set was obtained from a man between 18 and 29 years old in good health. Some clones in this sample may be carry-over from other donors' samples. Both conserved end residues are part of each CDR3. A D gene is named only where the DNA matches it firmly. Size tells how often a clone was seen (once, few, many) or the class of an expanded clone, and some rows leave it out.

D gene	clone size	V gene	J gene	CDR3 DNA	CDR3 protein
-	-	TRBV7-3	TRBJ2-3	TGTGCCAGCAGCTTAAATGTTGGGGGTTTGTCAGATACGCAGTATTTT	CASSLNVGGLSDTQYF
TRBD1	-	TRBV5-4	TRBJ2-7	TGTGCCAGCAGCCCAGACAGGGCGGTCGGCGGGCAGTACTTC	CASSPDRAVGGQYF
-	-	TRBV15	TRBJ2-7	TGTGCCACCAGCCCCAGCCGGGGGTCTAGGGAGCAGTACTTC	CATSPSRGSREQYF
TRBD1	once	TRBV7-2	TRBJ2-7	TGTGCCAGCAGCTTAGGGGGTTGGACAGGGCTAGCCTACGAGCAGTACTTC	CASSLGGWTGLAYEQYF
TRBD1	-	TRBV11-3	TRBJ2-2	TGTGCCAGCAGCTTAGGGACCGGGACAGACAACACCGGGGAGCTGTTTTTT	CASSLGTGTDNTGELFF
-	-	TRBV28	TRBJ1-5	TGTGCCAGCAGTTTGGTTCGGGGGGCCGATCAGCCCCAGCATTTT	CASSLVRGADQPQHF
-	-	TRBV2	TRBJ2-1	TGTGCCAGCATCCTCCAGCGGGTGAGGAGGAATGAGCAGTTCTTC	CASILQRVRRNEQFF
-	-	TRBV6-5	TRBJ2-3	TGTGCCAGCAGACCTCCGAGGGTCCTCACAGATACGCAGTATTTT	CASRPPRVLTDTQYF
TRBD2	-	TRBV4-3	TRBJ2-7	TGCGCCAGCAGCGCAGCGGGGGAGCAGTACTTC	CASSAAGEQYF
TRBD1	once	TRBV5-4	TRBJ2-4	TGTGCCAGCAGCCCGGGACAGGGGCGGACCAAAAACATTCAGTACTTC	CASSPGQGRTKNIQYF
-	many	TRBV7-6	TRBJ2-7	TGTGCCAGCAGCGTACTCCCGGGTTCTACGCAGTCCGAGCAGTACTTC	CASSVLPGSTQSEQYF
TRBD2	-	TRBV5-1	TRBJ2-5	TGCGCCAGCAGCTATAGCGGGTTCCAAGAGACCCAGTACTTC	CASSYSGFQETQYF
-	-	TRBV6-5	TRBJ1-2	TGTGCCAGCAACCCCCGGGGAGGGAGTGGCTACACCTTC	CASNPRGGSGYTF
-	-	TRBV11-1	TRBJ2-1	TGTGCCAGCAGCTCCTCGGACAGCTCCTACAATGAGCAGTTCTTC	CASSSSDSSYNEQFF
-	-	TRBV7-2	TRBJ2-1	TGTGCCAGCAGCTTGGTGATGTGGGGTGAGCAGTTCTTC	CASSLVMWGEQFF
-	-	TRBV7-2	TRBJ1-4	TGTGCCAGCAGCTTAGGGGACACCTGGTTGGCAGAAAAACTGTTTTTT	CASSLGDTWLAEKLFF
-	-	TRBV4-1	TRBJ1-4	TGCGCCAGCACCCAACTTGATATGGGGATGACTAATGAAAAACTGTTTTTT	CASTQLDMGMTNEKLFF
TRBD1	once	TRBV7-2	TRBJ1-5	TGTGCCAGCAGCTTAGATCGGGACAGTACCTTTAGCAATCAGCCCCAGCATTTT	CASSLDRDSTFSNQPQHF
-	-	TRBV28	TRBJ1-6	TGTGCCAGCCGGGTGTTAAGGAATTCACCCCTCCACTTT	CASRVLRNSPLHF
-	-	TRBV5-1	TRBJ1-4	TGCGCCAGCAGCTTACAGGGTAGTAATGAAAAACTGTTTTTT	CASSLQGSNEKLFF
-	-	TRBV19	TRBJ2-2	TGTGCCAGTAGACCCGGGACAATGAACACCGGGGAGCTGTTTTTT	CASRPGTMNTGELFF
-	-	TRBV28	TRBJ1-4	TGTGCCGGCGGACGGGGAGGATATGAAAAACTGTTTTTT	CAGGRGGYEKLFF
TRBD1	-	TRBV5-1	TRBJ1-4	TGCGCCAGCACCGTGGGGGCAGGGGGTACTGAAAAACTGTTTTTT	CASTVGAGGTEKLFF
-	many	TRBV28	TRBJ2-7	TGTGCCAGCAAAAGGGACGGCAACTCCTACGAGCAGTACTTC	CASKRDGNSYEQYF
TRBD2	-	TRBV9	TRBJ2-1	TGTGCCAGCAGCGCCCTAGCGGGAGCTTACAATGAGCAGTTCTTC	CASSALAGAYNEQFF
-	-	TRBV18	TRBJ1-1	TGTGCCAGCTCACCCCGCGAGACTGAAGCTTTCTTT	CASSPRETEAFF
-	-	TRBV28	TRBJ1-2	TGTGCCAGCAGTTCGAGCGGGGTTAAGGGCTACACCTTC	CASSSSGVKGYTF
-	few	TRBV10-3	TRBJ1-2	TGTGCCATCAGTGATGTCTATGGCTACACCTTC	CAISDVYGYTF
TRBD1	-	TRBV30	TRBJ2-7	TGTGCCTGTAACAGGGGCTCCCGGAGCTACGAGCAGTACTTC	CACNRGSRSYEQYF
TRBD1	-	TRBV6-5	TRBJ1-4	TGTGCCAGCAGTGCCCGACAGGGGGGAAGTGAAAAACTGTTTTTT	CASSARQGGSEKLFF
-	-	TRBV6-1	TRBJ2-2	TGTGCCAGCATGAGTTGGTACGGGGAGCTGTTTTTT	CASMSWYGELFF
-	-	TRBV7-2	TRBJ2-5	TGTGCCAGCAGCTTAGGTCTTCTGCAAGAGACCCAGTACTTC	CASSLGLLQETQYF
TRBD1	-	TRBV19	TRBJ1-1	TGTGCCAGTAGCCTGACAGGGAGGACTGAAGCTTTCTTT	CASSLTGRTEAFF
-	-	TRBV9	TRBJ1-1	TGTGCCAGCAGCCCCCACAGGGACGGGCCGTCCTTT	CASSPHRDGPSF
-	-	TRBV30	TRBJ1-2	TGTGCCTGGAATGGGGGGCGCGACTATGGCTACACCTTC	CAWNGGRDYGYTF
TRBD1	-	TRBV7-2	TRBJ1-1	TGTGCCAGCAGCTTAGCGCCAGGGGGCTATACTGAAGCTTTCTTT	CASSLAPGGYTEAFF
TRBD1	-	TRBV5-3	TRBJ2-2	TGTGCCAGCAGCTCATCGGACAGGGCCACCGGGGAGCTGTTTTTT	CASSSSDRATGELFF
TRBD2	-	TRBV5-4	TRBJ2-1	TGTGCCAGCAGCCTACACCTAGCGGGAGGGAGGGAGCAGTTCTTC	CASSLHLAGGREQFF
-	-	TRBV11-2	TRBJ2-7	TGTGCCAGCAGCTTAGGTCTTGGGTACGAGCAGTACTTC	CASSLGLGYEQYF
TRBD1	-	TRBV5-4	TRBJ2-1	TGTGCCAGCAGCTTGGGGACAGGGAGTCACAATGAGCAGTTCTTC	CASSLGTGSHNEQFF
-	many	TRBV28	TRBJ2-3	TGTGCCACCCAGCCCGGGGGAATAGATACGCAGTATTTT	CATQPGGIDTQYF
TRBD1	-	TRBV15	TRBJ2-1	TGTGCCACCAGCAGGGCAGGGGACAGGGGGAGGTATGAGCAGTTCTTC	CATSRAGDRGRYEQFF
TRBD2	once	TRBV4-2	TRBJ2-3	TGTGCCAGCAGCCAAGATCTCTTCGGACTAGCGGGAGGGACAGATACGCAGTATTTT	CASSQDLFGLAGGTDTQYF
-	-	TRBV7-2	TRBJ2-5	TGTGCCAGCAGCTTAGTATCAGCCCAAGAGACCCAGTACTTC	CASSLVSAQETQYF
-	-	TRBV14	TRBJ1-2	TGTGCCAGCAGCCAACTGGGGGCGCATCCCTATGGCTACACCTTC	CASSQLGAHPYGYTF
-	-	TRBV7-6	TRBJ1-3	TGTGCCAGCAGCTTAGGGGACACCATATATTTT	CASSLGDTIYF
TRBD1	-	TRBV7-6	TRBJ1-4	TGTGCCAGCAGCGCGGACAGGGGCCTCAATGAAAAACTGTTTTTT	CASSADRGLNEKLFF
TRBD2	-	TRBV29-1	TRBJ2-7	TGCAGCGTCTCCAAGGGGAGCGGGGCAGAGACCTACGAGCAGTACTTC	CSVSKGSGAETYEQYF
TRBD1	few	TRBV19	TRBJ1-5	TGTGCCAGCAGGAGAGTCACAGGGGGTCATCAGCCCCAGCATTTT	CASRRVTGGHQPQHF
-	few	TRBV7-3	TRBJ1-1	TGTGCCAGCAGCTTACTAGGGTCCACTGAAGCTTTCTTT	CASSLLGSTEAFF
TRBD1	-	TRBV9	TRBJ2-1	TGTGCCAGCAGCGTAGCTACAGGGGGCTCATCTGAGCAGTTCTTC	CASSVATGGSSEQFF
-	few	TRBV5-8	TRBJ1-5	TGTGCCAGCAGCTTTTCCGGAGACTACAATCAGCCCCAGCATTTT	CASSFSGDYNQPQHF